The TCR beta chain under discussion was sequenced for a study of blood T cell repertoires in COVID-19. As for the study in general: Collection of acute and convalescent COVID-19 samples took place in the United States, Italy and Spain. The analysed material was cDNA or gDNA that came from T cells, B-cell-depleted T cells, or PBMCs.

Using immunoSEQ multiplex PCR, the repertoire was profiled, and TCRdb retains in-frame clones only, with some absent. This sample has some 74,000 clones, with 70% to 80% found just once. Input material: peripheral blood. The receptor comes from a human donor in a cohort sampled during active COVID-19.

The CDR3 region has the DNA TGTGCCACCAGTGATTCCCGACAGGGCTCCTACAATGAGCAGTTCTTC. Translated, it gives CATSDSRQGSYNEQFF. The chain is built from TRBV24-1 and TRBJ2-1, with TRBD1 matching 7 bases. Looked up from germline, CDR1 is KGHDR and CDR2 is SFDVKD. Trimming removed 2 bases from V and 0 bases from J; junction bases left unmatched: 3. The CDR3 sequence is 16 residues long.